This record covers a single TCR beta chain. Trimming stripped 2 bases from V and 9 bases from J, with 22 bases between. The CDR3 contains 16 residues. Looked up from germline, CDR1 is MDHEN and CDR2 is SYDVKM. This sample was included in a study of Tregs in tolerant kidney transplant recipients. The protocol was immunoSEQ multiplex PCR, while the TCRdb copy is restricted to in-frame clones and leaves out a portion. The table shows tens of thousands of clones, with around 93% occurring only once. This clonotype originated in a human donor who received a combined kidney and bone marrow transplant. The source material was Tregs from blood, sampled before the transplant. The rearrangement uses TRBV28 and TRBJ1-2; D gene ambiguous. CDR3 in amino acids: CASSLMRRNYDRRYTF. The CDR3 region has the DNA TGTGCCAGCAGTTTAATGCGCCGAAATTATGACCGTCGCTACACCTTC.